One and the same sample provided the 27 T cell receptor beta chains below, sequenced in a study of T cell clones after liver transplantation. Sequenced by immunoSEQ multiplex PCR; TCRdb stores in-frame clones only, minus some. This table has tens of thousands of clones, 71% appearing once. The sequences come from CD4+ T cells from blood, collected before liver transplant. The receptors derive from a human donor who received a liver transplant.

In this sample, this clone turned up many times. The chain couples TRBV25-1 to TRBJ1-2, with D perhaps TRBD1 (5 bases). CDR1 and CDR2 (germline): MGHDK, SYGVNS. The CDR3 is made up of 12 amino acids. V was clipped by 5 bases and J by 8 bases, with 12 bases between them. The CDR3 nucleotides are TGTGCCAGCAGTCCCTCAGACAGAGGCTACACCTTC. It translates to CASSPSDRGYTF.

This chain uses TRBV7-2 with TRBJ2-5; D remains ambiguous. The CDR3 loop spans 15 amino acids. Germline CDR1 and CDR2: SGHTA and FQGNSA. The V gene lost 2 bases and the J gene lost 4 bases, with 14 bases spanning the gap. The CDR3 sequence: CASSLSQMAGETQYF. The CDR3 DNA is TGTGCCAGCAGCTTAAGTCAGATGGCAGGAGAGACCCAGTACTTC. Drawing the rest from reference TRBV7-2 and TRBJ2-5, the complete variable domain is GAGVSQSPSNKVTEKGKDVELRCDPISGHTALYWYRQSLGQGLEFLIYFQGNSAPDKSGLPSDRFSAERTGGSVSTLTIQRTQQEDSAVYLCASSLSQMAGETQYFGPGTRLLVL.

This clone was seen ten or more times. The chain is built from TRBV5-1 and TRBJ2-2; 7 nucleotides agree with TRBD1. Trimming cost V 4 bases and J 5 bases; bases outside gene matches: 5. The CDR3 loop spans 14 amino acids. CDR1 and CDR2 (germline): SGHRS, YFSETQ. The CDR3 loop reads CASSPDRETGELFF. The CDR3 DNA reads TGCGCCAGCAGCCCCGACAGGGAAACCGGGGAGCTGTTTTTT.

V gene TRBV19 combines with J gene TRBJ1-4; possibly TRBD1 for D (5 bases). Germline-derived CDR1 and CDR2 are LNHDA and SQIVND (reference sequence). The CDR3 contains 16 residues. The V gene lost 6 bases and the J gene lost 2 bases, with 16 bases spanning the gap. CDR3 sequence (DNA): TGTGCCAGTAGGCGGACTAGAGGGACTACTAATGAAAAACTGTTTTTT. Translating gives CASRRTRGTTNEKLFF.

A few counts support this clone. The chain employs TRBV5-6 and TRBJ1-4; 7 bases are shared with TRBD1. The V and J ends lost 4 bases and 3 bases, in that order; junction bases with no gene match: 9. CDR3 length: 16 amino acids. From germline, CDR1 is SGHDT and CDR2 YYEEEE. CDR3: CASSSPRQGANEKLFF. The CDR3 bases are TGTGCCAGCAGCAGCCCCCGGCAGGGGGCTAATGAAAAACTGTTTTTT. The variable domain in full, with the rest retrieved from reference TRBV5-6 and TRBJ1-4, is DAGVTQSPTHLIKTRGQQVTLRCSPKSGHDTVSWYQQALGQGPQFIFQYYEEEERQRGNFPDRFSGHQFPNYSSELNVNALLLGDSALYLCASSSPRQGANEKLFFGSGTQLSVL.

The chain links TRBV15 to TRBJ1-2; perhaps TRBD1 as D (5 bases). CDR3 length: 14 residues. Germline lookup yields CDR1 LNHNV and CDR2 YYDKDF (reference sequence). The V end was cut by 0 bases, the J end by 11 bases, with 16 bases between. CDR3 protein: CATSRDLNGAIYTF. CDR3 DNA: TGTGCCACCAGCAGAGATCTAAATGGGGCAATATACACCTTC.

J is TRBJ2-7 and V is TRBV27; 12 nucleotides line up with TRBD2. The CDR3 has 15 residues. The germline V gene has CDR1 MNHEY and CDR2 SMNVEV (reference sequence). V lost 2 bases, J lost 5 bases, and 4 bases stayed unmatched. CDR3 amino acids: CASSLLAGGPHEQYF. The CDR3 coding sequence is TGTGCCAGCAGTTTACTAGCGGGGGGGCCCCACGAGCAGTACTTC.

As DNA, the CDR3 is TGTGCCAGTAGGAGGGACAGGGATGCCTATGGCTACACCTTC. This codes for CASRRDRDAYGYTF. The chain carries TRBV19 and TRBJ1-2, with 9 nucleotides matching TRBD1. The junction had 6 bases not matched to a gene; V was cut back by 6 bases and J by 4 bases. This CDR3 spans 14 amino acids. From germline, CDR1 is LNHDA and CDR2 SQIVND (reference sequence).

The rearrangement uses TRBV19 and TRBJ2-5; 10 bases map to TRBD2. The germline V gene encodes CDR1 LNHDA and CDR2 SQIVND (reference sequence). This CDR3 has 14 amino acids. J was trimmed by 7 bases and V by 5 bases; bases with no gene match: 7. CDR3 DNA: TGTGCCAGTAGTCCCGGGACTAGCGTCGGGACCCAGTACTTC. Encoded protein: CASSPGTSVGTQYF.

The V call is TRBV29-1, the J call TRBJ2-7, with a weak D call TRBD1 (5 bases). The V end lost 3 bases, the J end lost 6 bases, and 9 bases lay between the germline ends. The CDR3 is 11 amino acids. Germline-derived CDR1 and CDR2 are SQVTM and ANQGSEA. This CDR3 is CSVEKGLEQYF. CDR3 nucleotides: TGCAGCGTTGAGAAGGGGCTCGAGCAGTACTTC.

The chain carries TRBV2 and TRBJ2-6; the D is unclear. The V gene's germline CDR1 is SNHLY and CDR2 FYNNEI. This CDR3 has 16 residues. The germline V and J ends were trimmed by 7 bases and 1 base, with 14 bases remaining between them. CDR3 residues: CASTPRLRSGANVLTF. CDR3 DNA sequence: TGTGCCAGCACCCCAAGACTGAGGTCTGGGGCCAACGTCCTGACTTTC.

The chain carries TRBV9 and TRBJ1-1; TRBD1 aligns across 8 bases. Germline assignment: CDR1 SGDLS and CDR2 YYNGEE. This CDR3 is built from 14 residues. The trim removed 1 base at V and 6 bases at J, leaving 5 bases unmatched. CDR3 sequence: CASSVRTGSSEAFF. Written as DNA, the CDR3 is TGTGCCAGCAGCGTAAGGACAGGGTCATCTGAAGCTTTCTTT.

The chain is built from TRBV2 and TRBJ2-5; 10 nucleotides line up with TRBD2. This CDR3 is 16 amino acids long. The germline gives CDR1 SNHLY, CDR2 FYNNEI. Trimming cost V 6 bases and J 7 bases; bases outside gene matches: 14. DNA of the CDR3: TGTGCCAGCAGGGTGACTAGCGGGCGGCTTTCGGGGACCCAGTACTTC. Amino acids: CASRVTSGRLSGTQYF.

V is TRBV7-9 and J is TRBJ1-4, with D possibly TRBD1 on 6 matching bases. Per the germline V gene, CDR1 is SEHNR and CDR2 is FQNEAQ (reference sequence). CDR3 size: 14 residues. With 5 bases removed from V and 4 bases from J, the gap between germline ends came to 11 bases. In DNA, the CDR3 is TGTGCCAGCAGCGTGGGACACATTAATGAAAAACTGTTTTTT. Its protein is CASSVGHINEKLFF. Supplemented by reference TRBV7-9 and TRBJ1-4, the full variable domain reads DTGVSQNPRHKITKRGQNVTFRCDPISEHNRLYWYRQTLGQGPEFLTYFQNEAQLEKSRLLSDRFSAERPKGSFSTLEIQRTEQGDSAMYLCASSVGHINEKLFFGSGTQLSVL.

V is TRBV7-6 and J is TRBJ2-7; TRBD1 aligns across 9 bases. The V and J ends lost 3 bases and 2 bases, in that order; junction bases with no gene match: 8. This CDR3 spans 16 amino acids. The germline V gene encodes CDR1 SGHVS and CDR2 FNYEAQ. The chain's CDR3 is CASSLRGQGFAYEQYF. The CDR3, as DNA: TGTGCCAGCAGCTTGAGGGGACAGGGTTTCGCCTACGAGCAGTACTTC.

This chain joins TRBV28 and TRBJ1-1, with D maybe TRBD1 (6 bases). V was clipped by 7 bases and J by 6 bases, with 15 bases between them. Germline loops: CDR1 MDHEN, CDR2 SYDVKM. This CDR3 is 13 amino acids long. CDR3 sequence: CASILRGRSEAFF. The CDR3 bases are TGTGCCAGCATTCTCAGGGGTAGGTCTGAAGCTTTCTTT.

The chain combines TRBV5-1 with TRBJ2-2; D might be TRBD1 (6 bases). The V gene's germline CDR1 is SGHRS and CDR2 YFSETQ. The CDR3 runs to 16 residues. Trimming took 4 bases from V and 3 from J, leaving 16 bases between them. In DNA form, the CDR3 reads TGCGCCAGCAGCCCCCACAGGGCCGTTGACACCGGGGAGCTGTTTTTT. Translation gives CASSPHRAVDTGELFF.

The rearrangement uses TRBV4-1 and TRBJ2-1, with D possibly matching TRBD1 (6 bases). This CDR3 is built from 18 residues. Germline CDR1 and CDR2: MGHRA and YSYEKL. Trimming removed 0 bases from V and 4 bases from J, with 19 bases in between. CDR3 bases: TGCGCCAGCAGCCAAGATTTGGCAGGGGAGTTTCGTTACAATGAGCAGTTCTTC. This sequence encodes CASSQDLAGEFRYNEQFF.

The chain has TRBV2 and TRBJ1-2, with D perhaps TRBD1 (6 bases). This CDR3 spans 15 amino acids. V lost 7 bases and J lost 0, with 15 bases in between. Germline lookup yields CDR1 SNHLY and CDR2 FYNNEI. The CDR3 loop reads CASTLRGGTNYGYTF. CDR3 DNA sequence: TGTGCCAGCACTTTAAGGGGGGGTACTAACTATGGCTACACCTTC. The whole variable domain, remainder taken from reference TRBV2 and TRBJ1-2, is EPEVTQTPSHQVTQMGQEVILRCVPISNHLYFYWYRQILGQKVEFLVSFYNNEISEKSEIFDDQFSVERPDGSNFTLKIRSTKLEDSAMYFCASTLRGGTNYGYTFGSGTRLTVV.

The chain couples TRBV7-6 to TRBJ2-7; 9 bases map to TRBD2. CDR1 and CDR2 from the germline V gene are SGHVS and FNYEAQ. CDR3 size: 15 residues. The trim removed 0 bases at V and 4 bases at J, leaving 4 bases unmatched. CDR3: CASSLASGGTYEQYF. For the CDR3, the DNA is TGTGCCAGCAGCTTAGCTAGCGGGGGAACGTACGAGCAGTACTTC.

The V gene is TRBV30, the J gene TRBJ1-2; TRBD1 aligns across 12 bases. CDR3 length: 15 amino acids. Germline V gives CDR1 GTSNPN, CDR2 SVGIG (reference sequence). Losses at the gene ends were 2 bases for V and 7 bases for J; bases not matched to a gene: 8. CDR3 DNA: TGTGCCTGGAGTCTTGGCCGGGACAGGGGGCTTGGCTACACCTTC. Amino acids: CAWSLGRDRGLGYTF. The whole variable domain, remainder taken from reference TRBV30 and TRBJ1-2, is SQTIHQWPATLVQPVGSPLSLECTVEGTSNPNLYWYRQAAGRGLQLLFYSVGIGQISSEVPQNLSASRPQDRQFILSSKKLLLSDSGFYLCAWSLGRDRGLGYTFGSGTRLTVV.

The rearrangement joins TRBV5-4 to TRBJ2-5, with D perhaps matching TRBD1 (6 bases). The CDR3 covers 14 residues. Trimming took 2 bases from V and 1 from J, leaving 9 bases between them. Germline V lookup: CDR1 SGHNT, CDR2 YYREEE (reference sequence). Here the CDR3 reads CASSFGQSQETQYF. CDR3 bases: TGTGCCAGCAGCTTCGGACAGAGCCAAGAGACCCAGTACTTC.

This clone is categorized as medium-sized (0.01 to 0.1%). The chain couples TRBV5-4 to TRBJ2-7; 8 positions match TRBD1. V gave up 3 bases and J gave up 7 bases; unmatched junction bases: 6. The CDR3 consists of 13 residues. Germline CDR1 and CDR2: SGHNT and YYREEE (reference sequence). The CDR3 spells CASSWTGKGEQYF. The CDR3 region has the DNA TGTGCCAGCAGCTGGACAGGGAAGGGAGAGCAGTACTTC.

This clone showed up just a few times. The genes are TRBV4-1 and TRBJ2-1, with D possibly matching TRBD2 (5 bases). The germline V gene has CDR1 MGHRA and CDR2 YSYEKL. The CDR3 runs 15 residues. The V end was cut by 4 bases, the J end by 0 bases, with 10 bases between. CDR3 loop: CASSPDSSSYNEQFF. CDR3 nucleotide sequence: TGCGCCAGCAGCCCGGACTCCAGCTCCTACAATGAGCAGTTCTTC.

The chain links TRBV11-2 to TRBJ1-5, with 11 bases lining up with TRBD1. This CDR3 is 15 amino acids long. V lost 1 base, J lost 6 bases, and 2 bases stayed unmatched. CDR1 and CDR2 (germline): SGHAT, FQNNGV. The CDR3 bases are TGTGCCAGCAGCTTAGGGACAGGGGGCGGTCAGCCCCAGCATTTT. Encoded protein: CASSLGTGGGQPQHF.

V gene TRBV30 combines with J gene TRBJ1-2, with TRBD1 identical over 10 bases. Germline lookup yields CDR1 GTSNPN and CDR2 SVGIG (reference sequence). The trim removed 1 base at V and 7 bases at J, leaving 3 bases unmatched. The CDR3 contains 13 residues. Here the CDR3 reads CAWSGQGAFGYTF. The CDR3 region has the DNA TGTGCCTGGAGTGGACAGGGGGCTTTTGGCTACACCTTC. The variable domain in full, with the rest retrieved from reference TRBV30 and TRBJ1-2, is SQTIHQWPATLVQPVGSPLSLECTVEGTSNPNLYWYRQAAGRGLQLLFYSVGIGQISSEVPQNLSASRPQDRQFILSSKKLLLSDSGFYLCAWSGQGAFGYTFGSGTRLTVV.

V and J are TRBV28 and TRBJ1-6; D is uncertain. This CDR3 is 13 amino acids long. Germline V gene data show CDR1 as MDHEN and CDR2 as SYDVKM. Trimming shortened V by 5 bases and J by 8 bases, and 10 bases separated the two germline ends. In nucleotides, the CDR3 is TGTGCCAGCAGTCTTAACAGCTATTCACCCCTCCACTTT. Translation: CASSLNSYSPLHF.